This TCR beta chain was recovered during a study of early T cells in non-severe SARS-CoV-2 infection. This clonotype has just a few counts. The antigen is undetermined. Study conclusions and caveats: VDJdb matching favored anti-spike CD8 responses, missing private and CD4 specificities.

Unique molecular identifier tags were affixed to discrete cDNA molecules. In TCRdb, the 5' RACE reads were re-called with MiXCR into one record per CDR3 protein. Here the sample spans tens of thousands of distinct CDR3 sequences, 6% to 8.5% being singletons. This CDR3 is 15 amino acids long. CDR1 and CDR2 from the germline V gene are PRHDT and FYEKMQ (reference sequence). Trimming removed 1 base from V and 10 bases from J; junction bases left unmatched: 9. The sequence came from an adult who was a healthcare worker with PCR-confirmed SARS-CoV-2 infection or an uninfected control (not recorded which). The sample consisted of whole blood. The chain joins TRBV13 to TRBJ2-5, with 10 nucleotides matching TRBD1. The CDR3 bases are TGTGCCAGCAGCTTAGTAGGGGACAGGGGAACTATCCAGTACTTC. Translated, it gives CASSLVGDRGTIQYF.